This T cell receptor (beta chain) came from a study of cytomegalovirus exposure and HLA in healthy donors. TCRdb's copy holds only in-frame clones and misses some; the assay was immunoSEQ multiplex PCR. The sample has 100,000 to 150,000 clones, 89% seen once. Looked up from germline, CDR1 is MNHEY and CDR2 is SVGAGI. The CDR3 spans 15 residues. V was pared by 5 bases and J by 5 bases, with 9 bases of the junction left unmatched. The genes are TRBV6-5 and TRBJ1-2; TRBD1 aligns across 9 bases. The clonotype comes from a woman between 18 and 30 years old in good health and CMV-seronegative. Input material: PBMCs. The CDR3 loop is CASSRTRQGVYGYTF. In DNA, the CDR3 is TGTGCCAGCAGTAGAACCCGACAGGGGGTGTATGGCTACACCTTC.